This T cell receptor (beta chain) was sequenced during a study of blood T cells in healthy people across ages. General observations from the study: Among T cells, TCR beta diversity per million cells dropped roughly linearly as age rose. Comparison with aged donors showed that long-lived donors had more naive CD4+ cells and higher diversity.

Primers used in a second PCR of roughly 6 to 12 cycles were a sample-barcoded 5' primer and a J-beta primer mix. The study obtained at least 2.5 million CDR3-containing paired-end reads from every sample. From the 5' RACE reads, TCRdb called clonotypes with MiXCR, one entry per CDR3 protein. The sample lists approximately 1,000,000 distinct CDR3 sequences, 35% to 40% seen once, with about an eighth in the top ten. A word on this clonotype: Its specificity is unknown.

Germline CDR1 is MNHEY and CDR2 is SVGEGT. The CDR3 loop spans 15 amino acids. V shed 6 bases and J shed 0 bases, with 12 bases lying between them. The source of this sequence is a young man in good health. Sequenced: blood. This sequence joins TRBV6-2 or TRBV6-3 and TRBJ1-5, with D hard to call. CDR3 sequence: CASRRESHSNQPQHF. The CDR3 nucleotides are TGTGCCAGCAGACGGGAGAGTCATAGCAATCAGCCCCAGCATTTT.